This T cell receptor beta chain derives from a study of CD8+CD57+ T cells in acquired aplastic anemia. Study overall: On average, sorted CD4+ and CD8+ cells gave about 3.1 ug of DNA.

CDR1 SEHNR and CDR2 FQNEAQ come from the germline V gene (reference sequence). The CDR3 covers 15 residues. The ends were cut back, 5 bases at V and 7 bases at J, with 18 bases in the middle. Overall study findings and caveats: Found in both controls and patients were around 31 CD8+ CDR3 sequences. Significance was not reached for CD8+ Simpson's diversity between patients and controls.

Genomic DNA, serving as template, underwent TCR beta VDJ and CDR3 profiling. One entry per CDR3 protein results from TCRdb running MiXCR on the reads. This sample has just over 400,000 distinct CDR3 sequences; approximately 70% occur once, and the top ten carry under 4.5%. Concerning this clonotype itself: Its specificity is not known.

V gene TRBV7-9 combines with J gene TRBJ1-5; unclear D gene. The TCR sequence derives from a human donor in good health, serving as a control. The sequenced sample consisted of sorted CD4+, CD8+, or CD8+CD57+ T cells (not recorded which) from PBMCs. In DNA form, the CDR3 reads TGTGCCAGCAGCATCCGACCGGACGAAAAACAGCCCCAGCATTTT. This gives the protein CASSIRPDEKQPQHF.